Given below is one T cell receptor (beta chain) in context. This specimen belongs to a study of blood T cell repertoires in COVID-19. The repertoire was sequenced with immunoSEQ multiplex PCR; TCRdb's copy has only in-frame clones and lacks some. The table lists about 380,000 clones, 88% of them singletons. With V trimmed by 3 bases and J by 3 bases, 7 bases remained unmatched. The CDR3 totals 15 residues. Per the germline V gene, CDR1 is MGHDK and CDR2 is SYGVNS. The clonotype comes from a woman younger than 35 who had recovered from COVID-19. The chain combines TRBV25-1 with TRBJ2-5, with 7 bases identical to TRBD2. Sequenced sample: PBMCs or T cells enriched from blood (not recorded which). The CDR3 nucleotides read TGTGCCAGCAGTGAGCTCCTAGCGGACGAAGAGACCCAGTACTTC. Its translation is CASSELLADEETQYF. The entire variable domain, with the rest obtained from reference TRBV25-1 and TRBJ2-5, is as follows: EADIYQTPRYLVIGTGKKITLECSQTMGHDKMYWYQQDPGMELHLIHYSYGVNSTEKGDLSSESTVSRIRTEHFPLTLESARPSHTSQYLCASSELLADEETQYFGPGTRLLVL.